A single sample gave rise to the 11 T cell receptor beta chains below, sequenced in a study of patients and donors after allogeneic stem cell transplantation. Each CDR3 protein gets one entry after TCRdb re-called the RT-PCR reads with MiXCR. This sample yields about 200,000 distinct CDR3 sequences, of which roughly 38% are seen a single time; around 10% belongs to the top ten. Input material: blood, either unsorted or a sorted T cell fraction (not recorded which). Source of these receptors: a human donor who was either an allogeneic HSCT recipient or a stem cell or donor lymphocyte infusion donor (not recorded which). It is not recorded whose cells these are; they may come from a transplant donor.

The rearrangement links TRBV4-1 to TRBJ2-2, with 12 bases lining up with TRBD2. V dropped 4 bases and J dropped 6; count of bases not matched to a gene: 9. Germline V gene lookup returns CDR1 MGHRA and CDR2 YSYEKL. The CDR3 is 17 residues long. DNA of the CDR3: TGCGCCAGCAGCCGAAGACTAGCGGGGGCCAAGTCCGGGGAGCTGTTTTTT. Translation gives CASSRRLAGAKSGELFF.

This chain connects TRBV4-3 to TRBJ1-6, with 7 bases fitting TRBD1. Germline CDR1 reads LGHNA; CDR2 reads YSLEER. Trimming removed 4 bases from V and 3 bases from J; junction bases left unmatched: 6. CDR3 length: 16 residues. Here the CDR3 DNA reads TGCGCCAGCAGCCGCTCCGGGACAGACTATAATTCACCCCTCCACTTT. Protein sequence: CASSRSGTDYNSPLHF.

The J gene is TRBJ1-6, the V gene TRBV5-1, with D possibly matching TRBD1 (6 bases). This CDR3 region has 14 residues. Germline CDR1 is SGHRS and CDR2 is YFSETQ. Between the trimmed V and J ends, which lost 4 bases and 10 bases, there was a span of 15 bases. This CDR3 is CASSNQGYDSPLHF. DNA for the CDR3: TGCGCCAGCAGCAACCAGGGGTATGACTCACCCCTCCACTTT.

This clonotype has just a few counts. The rearrangement joins TRBV5-1 to TRBJ2-7; unclear D gene. Germline CDR1 SGHRS, CDR2 YFSETQ. Trimming cost V 4 bases and J 6 bases, with 8 bases left between them. The CDR3 is 11 amino acids. The CDR3 loop reads CASSKESEQYF. The CDR3 DNA reads TGCGCCAGCAGCAAGGAGAGCGAGCAGTACTTC.

This clonotype came up a few times. The V call is TRBV28, the J call TRBJ2-7; 8 positions agree with TRBD1. The CDR3 contains 15 residues. J lost 4 bases, V lost 11 bases, and 16 bases had no gene match. Germline V CDR1 and CDR2: MDHEN, SYDVKM. The CDR3: CACRTGSVGPYEQYF. CDR3 nucleotide sequence: TGTGCCTGCCGGACAGGGTCAGTAGGTCCGTACGAGCAGTACTTC.

The rearrangement links TRBV4-3 to TRBJ2-7; D gene unclear. The CDR3 sequence is 14 residues long. Germline CDR1 reads LGHNA; CDR2 reads YSLEER. Deletions cut 0 bases from V and 3 bases from J, with 9 bases between. The CDR3 protein is CASSQDPWVYEQYF. The CDR3 bases are TGCGCCAGCAGCCAAGATCCCTGGGTCTACGAGCAGTACTTC.

This clonotype has more than one count but fewer than ten. The chain uses TRBV4-3 and TRBJ1-1; no clear D. CDR3 length: 17 amino acids. V was pared by 0 bases and J by 2 bases, with 16 bases between. The V gene's germline CDR1 is LGHNA and CDR2 YSLEER. The CDR3 DNA is TGCGCCAGCAGCCAAGATTTGACTCGAAAGGGAAACACTGAAGCTTTCTTT. It specifies CASSQDLTRKGNTEAFF.

The CDR3 coding sequence is TGTGCCAGCAGTTTACTAGGGACAGGAGACTATGGCTACACCTTC. It encodes CASSLLGTGDYGYTF. J is TRBJ1-2 and V is TRBV27; 8 positions agree with TRBD1. In germline, CDR1 is MNHEY, CDR2 SMNVEV (reference sequence). J lost 3 bases, V lost 2 bases, and 5 bases had no gene match. The CDR3 contains 15 residues.

This clonotype is a singleton in its sample. This chain links TRBV12-3 or TRBV12-4 with TRBJ2-1; TRBD1 or TRBD2 may be the D gene (5 bases each). Trimming took 7 bases from V and 3 from J, leaving 16 bases between them. CDR3 size: 15 residues. The CDR3 bases are TGTGCCAGCACCCGGACGGGGACCCTCTACAATGAGCAGTTCTTC. It yields the protein CASTRTGTLYNEQFF.

Concerning this clonotype: Sequence at one end of the junction differs from germline and may be a read error. This chain joins TRBV6-4 and TRBJ1-4; D is perhaps TRBD1 (5 bases). CDR1 and CDR2 from the germline V gene are MRHNA and SNTAGT. The CDR3 has 13 residues. The CDR3 coding sequence is TGTGCCAGCAGTGAGACAGAAAATGGAAAACTGTTTTTT. Translating it yields CASSETENGKLFF.

This clonotype was recorded a few times. The chain carries TRBV7-2 and TRBJ1-6; D gene uncertain. Looked up from germline, CDR1 is SGHTA and CDR2 is FQGNSA. The CDR3 has 15 amino acids. Trimming cost V 4 bases and J 7 bases, with 14 bases left between them. Here the CDR3 DNA reads TGTGCCAGCAGCTCGGACGGGGTGCGGAATTCACCCCTCCACTTT. It is translated as CASSSDGVRNSPLHF.